Listed below are T cell receptor beta chains from one sample, sequenced in a study of blood T cell repertoires in COVID-19. Produced via immunoSEQ multiplex PCR; TCRdb's table is partial and in-frame only. This sample yields under 200,000 clones, of which approximately 79% are seen a single time; roughly 5% belongs to the top ten. The specimen sequenced was PBMCs or T cells enriched from blood (not recorded which). These receptors all come from a woman aged 60-70 years with acute COVID-19. The CDR3 runs from the conserved cysteine through the conserved F or W. The order of the fields is V gene, J gene, CDR3 protein.

V gene: TRBV4-1; J gene: TRBJ2-3; CDR3 protein: CASSQPYRGRGDTQYF
V gene: TRBV6-5; J gene: TRBJ1-3; CDR3 protein: CASSPSGLGGNTIYF
V gene: TRBV6-6; J gene: TRBJ2-6; CDR3 protein: CASSSSGVSGANVLTF
V gene: TRBV18; J gene: TRBJ1-4; CDR3 protein: CASSPDAGGEKLFF
V gene: TRBV11-2; J gene: TRBJ2-1; CDR3 protein: CASSGQSSYNEQFF
V gene: TRBV9; J gene: TRBJ2-3; CDR3 protein: CASSVEGSANRVEYF
V gene: TRBV5-1; J gene: TRBJ2-1; CDR3 protein: CASSKTSGGVMSEQFF
V gene: TRBV29-1; J gene: TRBJ1-2; CDR3 protein: CSVATGSYGYTF
V gene: TRBV6-4; J gene: TRBJ2-7; CDR3 protein: CASSSLPELAGYEQYF
V gene: TRBV10-3; J gene: TRBJ2-5; CDR3 protein: CAIRGTSGGKETQYF
V gene: TRBV7-8; J gene: TRBJ2-1; CDR3 protein: CASSLVQGSEQFF
V gene: TRBV4-3; J gene: TRBJ1-2; CDR3 protein: CASSQARGRNYGYTF
V gene: TRBV19; J gene: TRBJ1-5; CDR3 protein: CASSIEQSNQPQHF
V gene: TRBV19; J gene: TRBJ1-3; CDR3 protein: CASIGQTTGNTIYF
V gene: TRBV9; J gene: TRBJ2-2; CDR3 protein: CASSVVGLAATGELFF
V gene: TRBV5-6; J gene: TRBJ2-7; CDR3 protein: CASSPPVGGEQYF
V gene: TRBV6-6; J gene: TRBJ2-1; CDR3 protein: CASSSGQLSYNEQFF
V gene: TRBV9; J gene: TRBJ1-1; CDR3 protein: CASSRESKNTEAFF
V gene: TRBV5-1; J gene: TRBJ2-2; CDR3 protein: CASSLDSGELFF
V gene: TRBV2; J gene: TRBJ1-2; CDR3 protein: CASSEEAAGGYGYTF
V gene: TRBV10-3; J gene: TRBJ1-5; CDR3 protein: CAISWGQSNQPQHF
V gene: TRBV10-3; J gene: TRBJ2-7; CDR3 protein: CAISGGQGSNYEQYF
V gene: TRBV4-3; J gene: TRBJ2-3; CDR3 protein: CASSQEVGATQYF
V gene: TRBV18; J gene: TRBJ1-4; CDR3 protein: CASSLTDLPGVKLFF
V gene: TRBV28; J gene: TRBJ1-5; CDR3 protein: CASSFDAWADPSPGNQPQHF
V gene: TRBV19; J gene: TRBJ1-4; CDR3 protein: CASIGRRNEKLFF